This TCR beta chain was recovered during a study of siplizumab effects on memory and regulatory T cells. General study findings and limits: Proliferating Tregs from siplizumab cultures lacked functional confirmation of suppression. Naive T cells were seen as more diverse than memory cells and as major alloresponse contributors. Significant reduction of alloreactive sequences traceable to unstimulated CD4+ memory cells was observed with siplizumab.

Sequencing was performed with immunoSEQ multiplex PCR; in TCRdb, only in-frame clones are kept and a portion is missing. This sample has roughly 100,000 clones; roughly 91% occur once, and the top ten carry more than 0.3%. Concerning this clone: Its antigen remains unknown.

V gave up 3 bases and J gave up 4 bases; unmatched junction bases: 10. CDR1 ENHRY and CDR2 SYGVKD come from the germline V gene. The CDR3 covers 16 residues. Source material: CD4+ T cells sorted from blood. This chain links TRBV10-3 with TRBJ2-3; 7 bases are shared with TRBD1. This receptor was obtained from a human donor in good health. The CDR3 is CAISESGTAGADTQYF. The CDR3, as DNA: TGTGCCATCAGTGAATCCGGGACAGCCGGCGCAGATACGCAGTATTTT.